A selection of T cell receptor beta chains follows, all from one sample in a study of cytomegalovirus exposure and HLA in healthy donors. The repertoire was sequenced with immunoSEQ multiplex PCR; TCRdb's copy has only in-frame clones and lacks some. The repertoire has about 130,000 clones, around 81% of them found once; the top ten carry about 0.71%. Sequences were obtained from PBMCs. Receptors originate from a man between 18 and 35 years old in good health and CMV-seronegative. Each CDR3 is given with its conserved first and last residue. The D gene is left open where the match is weak. Some rows mark clone size as missing; the rest say once, few, many or name a class of expanded clone.

>15|TRBV6-5|TRBJ1-1|NA|NA
TGTGCCAGCAGTTATTATACCAGGGGTGACACTGAAGCTTTCTTT
CASSYYTRGDTEAFF
>14|TRBV11-3|TRBJ2-1|TRBD2|NA
TGTGCCAGCAGCTCCGGGGGGTCTTACAATGAGCAGTTCTTC
CASSSGGSYNEQFF
>13|TRBV10-3|TRBJ1-2|NA|NA
TGTGCCATCAGTGAAGACAGAAACTATGGCTACACCTTC
CAISEDRNYGYTF
>17|TRBV29-1|TRBJ1-2|NA|NA
TGCAGCGTCCCCGACAGTTCCCTTCCGTCTTACTACTATGGCTACACCTTC
CSVPDSSLPSYYYGYTF
>14|TRBV5-4|TRBJ1-1|NA|once
TGTACCAGCAGCTTTGGATCAGGGGTTGGTGAAGCTTTCTTT
CTSSFGSGVGEAFF
>14|TRBV10-1|TRBJ1-1|NA|NA
TGCGCCAGCAGAGCAACAGGGATTAACACTGAAGCTTTCTTT
CASRATGINTEAFF
>19|TRBV7-2|TRBJ2-3|TRBD1|NA
TGTGCCAGCAGCCAAGAGGGGACAGGGGATCACCCACGCACAGATACGCAGTATTTT
CASSQEGTGDHPRTDTQYF
>13|TRBV19|TRBJ2-7|TRBD1|NA
TGTGCCACCGGTGAGACAGGGAAGTCAGAGCAGTACTTC
CATGETGKSEQYF
>15|TRBV6-1|TRBJ1-1|NA|NA
TGTGCCAGCACCTCAGGGAGGGGAGTAAGCACTGAAGCTTTCTTT
CASTSGRGVSTEAFF
>13|TRBV6-1|TRBJ1-4|NA|NA
TGTGCCAGCAGCCAGGGGACTAATGAAAAACTGTTTTTT
CASSQGTNEKLFF
>14|TRBV5-6|TRBJ2-5|TRBD2|NA
TGTGCCAGCAGCTTGCAGGGACTACAAGAGACCCAGTACTTC
CASSLQGLQETQYF
>15|TRBV7-2|TRBJ2-6|NA|NA
TGTGCCAGCAGCTTATCTAACTCTGGGGCCAACGTCCTGACTTTC
CASSLSNSGANVLTF
>19|TRBV7-2|TRBJ2-5|TRBD2|NA
TGTGCCAGCAGCCTCGAAACGATGACTAGCGGACCGTACCAAGAGACCCAGTACTTC
CASSLETMTSGPYQETQYF
>15|TRBV5-1|TRBJ2-3|TRBD2|NA
TGCGCCAGCAGCGATACCGGGACTACAGTCCAAACGCAGTATTTT
CASSDTGTTVQTQYF
>15|TRBV7-6|TRBJ2-1|TRBD2|NA
TGTGCCAGCAGTTCCACGGGGGGGCCCTACAATGAGCAGTTCTTC
CASSSTGGPYNEQFF
>13|TRBV25-1|TRBJ2-7|TRBD1|once
TGTGCCAGCAGAGACAGGGGGCTGGACGAGCAGTACTTC
CASRDRGLDEQYF
>15|TRBV5-1|TRBJ2-3|NA|NA
TGCGCCAGCAGCTCACCACCTCCCGGGGGAGATACGCAGTATTTT
CASSSPPPGGDTQYF
>14|TRBV30|TRBJ1-3|NA|NA
TGTGCCTGGGTCAGGGGAAATCTTGGAAACACCATATATTTT
CAWVRGNLGNTIYF
>16|TRBV7-9|TRBJ1-4|TRBD1|few
TGTGCCAGCAGCCGCCGGCGGACAGGGAATAATGAAAAACTGTTTTTT
CASSRRRTGNNEKLFF
>15|TRBV5-8|TRBJ1-5|NA|NA
TGTGCCAGCAGCTTAGGGGCCCTGGGAGGGCAGCCCCAGCATTTT
CASSLGALGGQPQHF
>15|TRBV30|TRBJ2-5|NA|once
TGTGCCTGGAGTAGCTTGACAGATCATCAAGAGACCCAGTACTTC
CAWSSLTDHQETQYF
>13|TRBV7-9|TRBJ1-5|NA|few
TGTGCCAGCAGCGGGGGGAGGGACGGGGCCCAGCATTTT
CASSGGRDGAQHF
>16|TRBV19|TRBJ1-6|TRBD1|few
TGTGCCAGTAGACATTGGGGGCAGGGGGCTGATTCACCCCTCCACTTT
CASRHWGQGADSPLHF
>15|TRBV7-2|TRBJ2-7|NA|few
TGTGCCAGCAGCTACTACCGACAGGCTTCCTACGAGCAGTACTTC
CASSYYRQASYEQYF
>16|TRBV4-3|TRBJ1-3|NA|NA
TGCGCCAGCAGCCAATCTTTGGGGGGAACTGGAAACACCATATATTTT
CASSQSLGGTGNTIYF
>15|TRBV4-1|TRBJ2-3|NA|NA
TGCGCCAGCAGCCAAGTGCCTAGTGCGCCCGATACGCAGTATTTT
CASSQVPSAPDTQYF
>12|TRBV29-1|TRBJ2-1|NA|NA
TGCAGCGTTCCCCCCCTACTCGATGAGCAGTTCTTC
CSVPPLLDEQFF
>16|TRBV28|TRBJ2-4|TRBD2|once
TGTGCCAGCAGTCACCGACTAGCGGGGGGGAAAAACATTCAGTACTTC
CASSHRLAGGKNIQYF
>17|TRBV5-1|TRBJ2-2|NA|NA
TGCGCCAGCAGCTTGGGAGCGGGCACCCTGAACACCGGGGAGCTGTTTTTT
CASSLGAGTLNTGELFF
>18|TRBV7-9|TRBJ1-3|NA|NA
TGTGCCAGCAGCTTAGTGAGGTTCAACAGGCGCTCTGGAAACACCATATATTTT
CASSLVRFNRRSGNTIYF
>13|TRBV11-2|TRBJ1-1|NA|NA
TGTGCCAGCAGCTTAGATATGAACACTGAAGCTTTCTTT
CASSLDMNTEAFF
>14|TRBV19|TRBJ1-4|TRBD1|NA
TGTGCCAGTGGGAAGACAGGGTCTAATGAAAAACTGTTTTTT
CASGKTGSNEKLFF
>12|TRBV7-8|TRBJ1-1|NA|NA
TGTGCCAGCAGCTTCATGAACACTGAAGCTTTCTTT
CASSFMNTEAFF
>15|TRBV4-1|TRBJ1-2|NA|NA
TGCGCCAGCAGCACCCAGGGGCGAGACTTCTATGGCTACACCTTC
CASSTQGRDFYGYTF
>14|TRBV19|TRBJ2-1|NA|NA
TGTGCCAGTAGCCTAATCGGGATGTACAATGAGCAGTTCTTC
CASSLIGMYNEQFF
>16|TRBV5-1|TRBJ2-3|NA|NA
TGCGCCAGCAGCTTGTTAGGGGTGACTAGCACAGATACGCAGTATTTT
CASSLLGVTSTDTQYF
>15|TRBV10-3|TRBJ1-4|TRBD1|NA
TGTGCCATCAGTGAGTTCCAGGGGGCCGGTGAAAAACTGTTTTTT
CAISEFQGAGEKLFF
>16|TRBV7-3|TRBJ1-1|NA|NA
TGTGCCAGCAGCCAATCCGGGGGAGGCCACGGAACTGAAGCTTTCTTT
CASSQSGGGHGTEAFF
>13|TRBV30|TRBJ1-5|TRBD1|once
TGTGCCTGGAGTTCTACAGGGGATCAGCCCCAGCATTTT
CAWSSTGDQPQHF
>10|TRBV2|TRBJ2-5|NA|NA
TGTGCCAGCTTACAAGAGACCCAGTACTTC
CASLQETQYF
>16|TRBV14|TRBJ1-5|NA|NA
TGTGCCAGCAGCCAAGAAGGCGGGCTAAACAATCAGCCCCAGCATTTT
CASSQEGGLNNQPQHF
>15|TRBV15|TRBJ2-1|TRBD2|NA
TGTGCCACCAGCAGCCTAGCGGGGACTTCAAATGAGCAGTTCTTC
CATSSLAGTSNEQFF
>12|TRBV5-4|TRBJ2-3|NA|NA
TGTGCCAGCAGCACTCCCACAGATACGCAGTATTTT
CASSTPTDTQYF
>12|TRBV5-1|TRBJ2-3|TRBD1|NA
TGCGCCAGCGGACAGGATACAGATACGCAGTATTTT
CASGQDTDTQYF
>14|TRBV4-3|TRBJ2-1|NA|NA
TGCGCCAGCAGCCAAGAGGAGGGTTGGAATGAGCAGTTCTTC
CASSQEEGWNEQFF
>15|TRBV6-5|TRBJ2-7|TRBD2|NA
TGTGCCAGCAGTTCCAGACTAGCGGGGGGGCTCGAGCAGTACTTC
CASSSRLAGGLEQYF
>13|TRBV25-1|TRBJ1-4|TRBD1|NA
TGTGCCAGCAGGGGGACAGGGGGTGAAAAACTGTTTTTT
CASRGTGGEKLFF
>16|TRBV9|TRBJ2-7|TRBD2|NA
TGTGCCAGCAGCGGGAGCGGGGGGGCCCCCCTACGCGAGCAGTACTTC
CASSGSGGAPLREQYF
>16|TRBV2|TRBJ1-2|TRBD1|NA
TGTGCCAGCAGGATCGCTCCCCCGGACAGGATGGATGGCTACACCTTC
CASRIAPPDRMDGYTF
>18|TRBV9|TRBJ1-2|TRBD1|NA
TGTGCCAGCAGCGTGGCCCCGGGACAGCTAAGGGGTAACTATGGCTACACCTTC
CASSVAPGQLRGNYGYTF
>16|TRBV28|TRBJ1-3|TRBD1|NA
TGTGCCAGCAGTCCCTCCCGCCGGGACAGGGGAAACACCATATATTTT
CASSPSRRDRGNTIYF
>14|TRBV30|TRBJ2-1|NA|NA
TGTGCCTGGAGTTTTGGTGGAGGGTACAATGAGCAGTTCTTC
CAWSFGGGYNEQFF
>16|TRBV5-4|TRBJ2-7|TRBD2|NA
TGTGCCAGCAGCTTGGGTGCGGGGGGCAGCTCCTACGAGCAGTACTTC
CASSLGAGGSSYEQYF
>16|TRBV5-1|TRBJ1-6|TRBD1|NA
TGCGCCAGCAGCTCTCAAGTCAGGGGGATTAATTCACCCCTCCACTTT
CASSSQVRGINSPLHF
>13|TRBV5-8|TRBJ1-1|NA|NA
TGTGCCAGCAGCATGGACGGTCACACTGAAGCTTTCTTT
CASSMDGHTEAFF
>15|TRBV23-1|TRBJ1-5|NA|NA
TGCGCCAGCAGTCAGCCGGGAGGAGTCCATGGGCCCCAGCTTTTT
CASSQPGGVHGPQLF
>15|TRBV28|TRBJ1-1|NA|NA
TGTGCCAGCACGAACCAATTGGACTTCTACACTGAAGCTTTCTTT
CASTNQLDFYTEAFF
>16|TRBV9|TRBJ1-3|NA|NA
TGTGCCAGCAGCATAAGCCGGGACACCTCCGGAAACACCATATATTTT
CASSISRDTSGNTIYF